What follows is one T cell receptor beta chain and its context. The sample comes from a study of blood T cell repertoires in COVID-19. Study at large: The United States, Italy and Spain were the sources of the acute and convalescent COVID-19 samples. T cells, B-cell-depleted T cells, or PBMCs supplied cDNA or gDNA.

In the authors' workflow: Amplification of reference gene primers was used by the study to estimate nucleated cell counts. TCRdb keeps only in-frame clones here, not all; method: immunoSEQ multiplex PCR. V and J calls and clone size follow that table, whereas D and trimming were derived from the DNA. The sample records approximately 120,000 clones, approximately 84% being singletons. There are 13 residues in the CDR3. Germline-derived CDR1 and CDR2 are SGHTA and FQGNSA. V was clipped by 7 bases and J by 3 bases; unmatched bases: 6. The V call is TRBV7-2, the J call TRBJ2-7, with 7 positions matching TRBD2. The sample was peripheral blood. The TCR sequence derives from a woman aged 50 to 60 who had recovered from COVID-19. The CDR3 DNA sequence: TGTGCCAGCACCTTTGGGGGGGGCTACGAGCAGTACTTC. Amino acids: CASTFGGGYEQYF. Full variable domain (rest looked up from reference TRBV7-2 and TRBJ2-7): GAGVSQSPSNKVTEKGKDVELRCDPISGHTALYWYRQSLGQGLEFLIYFQGNSAPDKSGLPSDRFSAERTGGSVSTLTIQRTQQEDSAVYLCASTFGGGYEQYFGPGTRLTVT.